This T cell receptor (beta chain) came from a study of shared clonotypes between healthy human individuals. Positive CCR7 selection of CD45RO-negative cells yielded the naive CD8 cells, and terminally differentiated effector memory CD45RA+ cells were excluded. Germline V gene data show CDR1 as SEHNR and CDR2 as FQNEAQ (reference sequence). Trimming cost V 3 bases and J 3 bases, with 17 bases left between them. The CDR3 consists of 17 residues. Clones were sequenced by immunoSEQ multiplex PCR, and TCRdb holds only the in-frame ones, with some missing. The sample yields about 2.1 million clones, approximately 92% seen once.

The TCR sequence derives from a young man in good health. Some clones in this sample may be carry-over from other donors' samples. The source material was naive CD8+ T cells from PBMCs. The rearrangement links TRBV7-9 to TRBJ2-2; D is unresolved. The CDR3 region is CASSFGPPPRDTGELFF. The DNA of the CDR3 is TGTGCCAGCAGCTTTGGACCTCCCCCCCGGGACACCGGGGAGCTGTTTTTT.